The rows below give T cell receptor beta chains drawn from one sample of a study of T-cell reconstitution after alpha-beta-depleted transplantation in children. TCRdb ran MiXCR on the PCR reads and lists one entry per CDR3 protein. The sample lists 500,000 or so distinct CDR3 sequences, 32% occurring once. The sample here was PBMCs from the stem cell graft donor, taken from the stem cell graft. All receptors derive from a human donor who donated a stem cell graft to a child with aplastic anemia. Each CDR3 is given with its conserved first and last residue. A D gene is named only where the DNA matches it firmly. Size is stated for part of the rows, as once, few or many counts, or as a class when the clone is expanded.

j_gene: TRBJ2-1; abundance: -; d_gene: TRBD2; v_gene: TRBV7-9; CDR3aa: CASSWVTSGKYNEQFF; CDR3nt: TGTGCCAGCAGCTGGGTGACTAGCGGGAAGTACAATGAGCAGTTCTTC
j_gene: TRBJ1-2; abundance: few; d_gene: -; v_gene: TRBV29-1; CDR3aa: CSASQDVRYGYTF; CDR3nt: TGCAGCGCTTCTCAGGACGTTCGCTATGGCTACACCTTC
j_gene: TRBJ1-4; abundance: -; d_gene: -; v_gene: TRBV20-1; CDR3aa: CSAPFESSTNEKLFF; CDR3nt: TGCAGTGCCCCTTTCGAGAGCTCAACTAATGAAAAACTGTTTTTT
j_gene: TRBJ2-1; abundance: -; d_gene: -; v_gene: TRBV20-1; CDR3aa: CSVWQGLYNEQFF; CDR3nt: TGCAGTGTTTGGCAGGGGCTGTACAATGAGCAGTTCTTC
j_gene: TRBJ1-1; abundance: -; d_gene: -; v_gene: TRBV20-1; CDR3aa: CSASYSVGDTEAFF; CDR3nt: TGCAGTGCTAGTTATTCCGTGGGCGACACTGAAGCTTTCTTT
j_gene: TRBJ2-4; abundance: once; d_gene: TRBD2; v_gene: TRBV5-6; CDR3aa: CASSWPRGAGRNIQYF; CDR3nt: TGTGCCAGCAGCTGGCCCCGGGGAGCGGGAAGGAACATTCAGTACTTC
j_gene: TRBJ2-5; abundance: -; d_gene: TRBD1; v_gene: TRBV5-1; CDR3aa: CASSWGQGRDETQYF; CDR3nt: TGCGCCAGCAGCTGGGGACAGGGTCGGGATGAGACCCAGTACTTC
j_gene: TRBJ1-1; abundance: -; d_gene: -; v_gene: TRBV7-2; CDR3aa: CASSPHQGGRTEAFF; CDR3nt: TGTGCCAGCAGCCCGCATCAAGGAGGGCGTACTGAAGCTTTCTTT
j_gene: TRBJ2-2; abundance: -; d_gene: -; v_gene: TRBV6-1; CDR3aa: CASKDGDTGELFF; CDR3nt: TGTGCCAGCAAGGACGGGGACACCGGGGAGCTGTTTTTT
j_gene: TRBJ1-4; abundance: -; d_gene: -; v_gene: TRBV25-1; CDR3aa: CASREGVWEKLFF; CDR3nt: TGTGCCAGCAGAGAAGGGGTTTGGGAAAAACTGTTTTTT
j_gene: TRBJ2-1; abundance: -; d_gene: TRBD1; v_gene: TRBV24-1; CDR3aa: CATSDHTGGGSYNEQFF; CDR3nt: TGTGCCACCAGTGATCATACAGGGGGCGGCTCCTACAATGAGCAGTTCTTC
j_gene: TRBJ2-1; abundance: many; d_gene: TRBD2; v_gene: TRBV20-1; CDR3aa: CSARDTESGEYRNEQFF; CDR3nt: TGCAGTGCTAGAGATACGGAAAGCGGGGAATACAGGAATGAGCAGTTCTTC
j_gene: TRBJ1-5; abundance: -; d_gene: -; v_gene: TRBV7-8; CDR3aa: CASSFYSSNQPQHF; CDR3nt: TGTGCCAGCAGCTTTTACAGTAGCAATCAGCCCCAGCATTTT
j_gene: TRBJ1-5; abundance: few; d_gene: -; v_gene: TRBV12-3/TRBV12-4; CDR3aa: CASRERGREPQHF; CDR3nt: TGTGCCAGCAGGGAGCGGGGCAGGGAACCCCAGCATTTT
j_gene: TRBJ2-1; abundance: few; d_gene: TRBD2; v_gene: TRBV4-1; CDR3aa: CASSQGPPSGYSNEQFF; CDR3nt: TGCGCCAGCAGCCAAGGCCCCCCTAGCGGGTATAGCAATGAGCAGTTCTTC
j_gene: TRBJ1-5; abundance: few; d_gene: -; v_gene: TRBV4-3; CDR3aa: CASSQEGQDNQPQHF; CDR3nt: TGCGCCAGCAGCCAAGAAGGGCAGGACAATCAGCCCCAGCATTTT
j_gene: TRBJ1-2; abundance: -; d_gene: -; v_gene: TRBV5-1; CDR3aa: CASSLAPVRGYTF; CDR3nt: TGCGCCAGCAGCTTGGCCCCGGTTCGTGGCTACACCTTC
j_gene: TRBJ1-5; abundance: -; d_gene: -; v_gene: TRBV7-2; CDR3aa: CASSLVAGPGPNQPQHF; CDR3nt: TGTGCCAGCAGCTTAGTGGCAGGACCGGGGCCCAATCAGCCCCAGCATTTT
j_gene: TRBJ1-5; abundance: -; d_gene: -; v_gene: TRBV20-1; CDR3aa: CSARSPTVGNQPQHF; CDR3nt: TGCAGTGCTAGAAGTCCGACGGTAGGCAATCAGCCCCAGCATTTT
j_gene: TRBJ1-1; abundance: few; d_gene: -; v_gene: TRBV5-1; CDR3aa: CASSFYTGGVNTEAFF; CDR3nt: TGCGCCAGCAGCTTCTACACCGGGGGGGTGAATACTGAAGCTTTCTTT
j_gene: TRBJ1-1; abundance: -; d_gene: TRBD1; v_gene: TRBV4-3; CDR3aa: CASSPGTAVNTEAFF; CDR3nt: TGCGCCAGCAGCCCGGGGACAGCTGTGAACACTGAAGCTTTCTTT
j_gene: TRBJ1-6; abundance: few; d_gene: TRBD1; v_gene: TRBV18; CDR3aa: CASSDRGGSPLHF; CDR3nt: TGTGCCAGCTCAGACAGGGGAGGTTCACCCCTCCACTTT
j_gene: TRBJ2-1; abundance: -; d_gene: TRBD2; v_gene: TRBV5-4; CDR3aa: CASSGPRAGGRNEQFF; CDR3nt: TGTGCCAGCAGCGGGCCGCGAGCGGGAGGGCGCAATGAGCAGTTCTTC
j_gene: TRBJ2-4; abundance: few; d_gene: -; v_gene: TRBV18; CDR3aa: CASSPPSQGKNIQYF; CDR3nt: TGTGCCAGCTCACCACCAAGTCAGGGTAAAAACATTCAGTACTTC